Listed below are T cell receptor beta chains from one sample, sequenced in a study of cytomegalovirus exposure and HLA in healthy donors. Method: immunoSEQ multiplex PCR; TCRdb's copy keeps in-frame clones and lacks some. The sample records about 85,000 clones, about 80% being singletons. Sequencing was done on a sample of PBMCs. The receptors come from a man over 45 in good health and CMV-seropositive. Each CDR3 is given with its conserved first and last residue. Fields, in order: D gene, clone size, J gene, V gene, CDR3 protein, CDR3 DNA. The D gene is left open where the match is weak. Expanded clones are given a class, and other clones once, few, many or no size at all.

TRBD2 | . | TRBJ2-1 | TRBV7-2 | CASSLASGQFF | TGTGCCAGCAGCTTGGCTAGCGGGCAGTTCTTC
. | . | TRBJ1-2 | TRBV5-6 | CASSFGEYYGYTF | TGTGCCAGCAGCTTTGGGGAGTACTATGGCTACACCTTC
TRBD1 | . | TRBJ1-2 | TRBV18 | CASSLSDRAGSYGYTF | TGTGCCAGCTCACTATCCGACAGGGCTGGTTCATATGGCTACACCTTC
TRBD1 | . | TRBJ2-7 | TRBV2 | CASSGTGEYEQYF | TGTGCCAGCAGTGGGACAGGCGAATACGAGCAGTACTTC
. | . | TRBJ1-1 | TRBV14 | CASSARQVEAFF | TGTGCCAGCAGCGCCAGACAAGTTGAAGCTTTCTTT
. | . | TRBJ2-7 | TRBV19 | CASSMDSSFYEQYF | TGTGCCAGTAGTATGGACAGTAGCTTCTACGAGCAGTACTTC
TRBD1 | . | TRBJ2-1 | TRBV6-1 | CASSEGTGTGANEQFF | TGTGCCAGCAGTGAAGGAACCGGGACAGGGGCCAATGAGCAGTTCTTC
TRBD1 | . | TRBJ2-3 | TRBV6-6 | CASSYSHRGGTDTQYF | TGTGCCAGCAGTTACTCCCACAGGGGCGGTACAGATACGCAGTATTTT
TRBD1 | . | TRBJ2-7 | TRBV5-1 | CASSQRQGPYEQYF | TGCGCCAGCAGCCAACGACAGGGCCCCTACGAGCAGTACTTC
. | once | TRBJ2-2 | TRBV12-5 | CASGLWPGELFF | TGTGCTAGTGGTTTGTGGCCCGGGGAGCTGTTTTTT
TRBD2 | few | TRBJ2-2 | TRBV27 | CASSLSLAGGGGELFF | TGTGCCAGCAGTCTATCCCTAGCGGGAGGAGGCGGGGAGCTGTTTTTT
TRBD2 | . | TRBJ2-7 | TRBV7-2 | CASSFTGLAGAEQYF | TGTGCCAGCAGTTTTACGGGACTAGCGGGAGCGGAGCAGTACTTC
. | . | TRBJ2-2 | TRBV7-2 | CASSLGGNTGELFF | TGTGCCAGCAGCTTAGGAGGTAACACCGGGGAGCTGTTTTTT
TRBD1 | . | TRBJ2-7 | TRBV6-6 | CASRLDRGPGSYEQYF | TGTGCCAGCAGACTGGACAGGGGCCCAGGGTCCTACGAGCAGTACTTC
TRBD2 | . | TRBJ2-1 | TRBV5-4 | CASSWPGLAVDNEQFF | TGTGCCAGCAGCTGGCCGGGACTAGCGGTAGACAATGAGCAGTTCTTC
. | . | TRBJ1-1 | TRBV6-1 | CASSEPRAGEAFF | TGTGCCAGCAGTGAACCCCGGGCGGGTGAAGCTTTCTTT
TRBD2 | . | TRBJ2-5 | TRBV5-6 | CASSNDWRAGKTQYF | TGTGCCAGCAGCAATGACTGGAGAGCGGGAAAGACCCAGTACTTC
. | . | TRBJ2-7 | TRBV6-1 | CASLRGNSYEQYF | TGTGCCAGCCTGAGGGGGAACTCCTACGAGCAGTACTTC
. | . | TRBJ2-3 | TRBV15 | CATSAGESTDTQYF | TGTGCCACCAGCGCCGGGGAAAGCACAGATACGCAGTATTTT
TRBD1 | . | TRBJ2-7 | TRBV30 | CAWSDNQGQTPYEQYF | TGTGCCTGGAGTGACAACCAGGGACAGACGCCATACGAGCAGTACTTC
TRBD2 | . | TRBJ2-7 | TRBV5-1 | CASSPGTSSYEQYF | TGCGCCAGCAGCCCCGGGACTAGCAGTTACGAGCAGTACTTC
. | . | TRBJ2-2 | TRBV11-3 | CASSFQNTGELFF | TGTGCCAGCAGCTTCCAAAATACCGGGGAGCTGTTTTTT
. | . | TRBJ2-5 | TRBV7-2 | CASSLYYQETQYF | TGTGCCAGCAGCTTATACTACCAAGAGACCCAGTACTTC
TRBD1 | few | TRBJ1-1 | TRBV14 | CASSPRTGWDTEAFF | TGTGCCAGCAGCCCAAGGACAGGGTGGGACACTGAAGCTTTCTTT
. | . | TRBJ1-2 | TRBV5-4 | CASSLTGMEYGYTF | TGTGCCAGCAGCTTGACAGGGATGGAGTATGGCTACACCTTC
. | . | TRBJ1-1 | TRBV9 | CASSAPLSEAFF | TGTGCCAGCAGCGCGCCCCTATCTGAAGCTTTCTTT
TRBD2 | . | TRBJ2-5 | TRBV2 | CASTPLADQETQYF | TGTGCCAGCACTCCGCTAGCGGACCAAGAGACCCAGTACTTC
. | few | TRBJ1-1 | TRBV6-6 | CASSWGQSNTEAFF | TGTGCCAGCAGTTGGGGACAATCGAACACTGAAGCTTTCTTT
TRBD1 | . | TRBJ2-2 | TRBV6-5 | CASSWTGETGELFF | TGTGCCAGCAGTTGGACAGGGGAGACCGGGGAGCTGTTTTTT
TRBD1 | . | TRBJ2-3 | TRBV29-1 | CSVEAPTGGYTDTQYF | TGCAGCGTTGAAGCCCCGACAGGGGGCTACACAGATACGCAGTATTTT
. | . | TRBJ1-1 | TRBV2 | CASTKGGSDTEAFF | TGTGCCAGCACCAAGGGGGGGTCAGACACTGAAGCTTTCTTT
. | . | TRBJ1-1 | TRBV18 | CASSEPRLDSMNTEAFF | TGTGCCAGCTCAGAGCCACGTCTGGATAGCATGAACACTGAAGCTTTCTTT
TRBD1 | . | TRBJ1-2 | TRBV4-1 | CASSLQTGGYGYTF | TGCGCCAGCAGCCTGCAAACAGGGGGCTATGGCTACACCTTC
. | once | TRBJ2-2 | TRBV6-6 | CASRRSGELFF | TGTGCCAGCAGGCGGTCCGGGGAGCTGTTTTTT
. | . | TRBJ2-6 | TRBV7-7 | CASSPGSSGANVLTF | TGTGCTAGCAGCCCAGGAAGCTCTGGGGCCAACGTCCTGACTTTC
. | . | TRBJ2-3 | TRBV4-1 | CASSQVGGTDRGDTQYF | TGCGCCAGCAGCCAAGTCGGAGGGACCGACCGGGGAGATACGCAGTATTTT
TRBD2 | once | TRBJ2-1 | TRBV7-9 | CASSPTLAGRIDEQFF | TGTGCCAGCAGCCCCACCCTAGCGGGAAGGATCGATGAGCAGTTCTTC
. | . | TRBJ1-2 | TRBV7-6 | CASSRQDANYGYTF | TGTGCCAGCAGCAGACAGGACGCTAACTATGGCTACACCTTC
. | . | TRBJ2-2 | TRBV6-1 | CASSDLAGTNTGELFF | TGTGCCAGCAGTGATTTGGCAGGGACGAACACCGGGGAGCTGTTTTTT
. | . | TRBJ1-1 | TRBV5-4 | CASDAGRGNTEAFF | TGTGCCAGTGACGCGGGGAGGGGGAACACTGAAGCTTTCTTT
TRBD2 | . | TRBJ2-3 | TRBV14 | CASSPSGLAGDTQYF | TGTGCCAGCAGCCCCTCGGGACTAGCGGGAGATACGCAGTATTTT
TRBD1 | . | TRBJ2-5 | TRBV2 | CASTLPGTGETQYF | TGTGCCAGCACCTTACCCGGGACAGGGGAGACCCAGTACTTC
TRBD2 | . | TRBJ2-3 | TRBV7-9 | CASSLDHFLAGAGTDTQYF | TGTGCCAGCAGCTTAGACCACTTCTTGGCGGGAGCGGGCACAGATACGCAGTATTTT
TRBD1 | once | TRBJ1-5 | TRBV11-2 | CASSLGQGASQPQHF | TGTGCCAGCAGCTTAGGACAGGGGGCGAGCCAGCCCCAGCATTTT
TRBD1 | . | TRBJ2-6 | TRBV30 | CAWNRDRGNSGANVLTF | TGTGCCTGGAACCGGGACAGGGGCAACTCTGGGGCCAACGTCCTGACTTTC
. | . | TRBJ2-2 | TRBV19 | CASSILGELFF | TGTGCCAGTAGTATACTAGGGGAGCTGTTTTTT
. | . | TRBJ1-3 | TRBV10-1 | CASSEFTVLNSGNTIYF | TGCGCCAGCAGTGAATTTACAGTCCTGAACTCTGGAAACACCATATATTTT
. | . | TRBJ1-5 | TRBV7-2 | CASSLAGSNQPQHF | TGTGCCAGCAGCTTAGCCGGGAGCAATCAGCCCCAGCATTTT
. | . | TRBJ1-4 | TRBV5-1 | CASSLSAGTNEKLFF | TGCGCCAGCAGCTTGAGCGCAGGGACTAATGAAAAACTGTTTTTT
. | . | TRBJ1-4 | TRBV15 | CATSESLGAGEKLFF | TGTGCCACCAGCGAGAGCCTCGGGGCGGGAGAAAAACTGTTTTTT
. | . | TRBJ2-1 | TRBV6-6 | CASRSPEVDEQFF | TGTGCCAGCAGAAGCCCGGAGGTCGATGAGCAGTTCTTC
TRBD1 | . | TRBJ1-1 | TRBV7-6 | CASSELTGGVNTEAFF | TGTGCCAGCAGCGAACTGACAGGGGGCGTGAACACTGAAGCTTTCTTT